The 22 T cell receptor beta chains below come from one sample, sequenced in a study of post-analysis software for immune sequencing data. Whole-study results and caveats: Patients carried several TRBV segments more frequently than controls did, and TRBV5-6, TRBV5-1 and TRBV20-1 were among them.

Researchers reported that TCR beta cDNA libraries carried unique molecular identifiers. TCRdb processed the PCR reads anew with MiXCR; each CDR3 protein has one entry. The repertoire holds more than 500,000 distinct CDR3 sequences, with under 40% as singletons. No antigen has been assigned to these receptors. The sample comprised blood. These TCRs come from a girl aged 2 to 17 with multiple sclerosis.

This chain's CDR3 is CSARLAGRDTQYF. Written as DNA, the CDR3 is TGCAGTGCTAGGTTGGCAGGGCGAGATACGCAGTATTTT. The chain recombines TRBV20-1 with TRBJ2-3; possibly TRBD1 for D (5 bases). CDR3 length: 13 amino acids. With 3 bases removed from V and 5 bases from J, the gap between germline ends came to 12 bases. Germline V lookup: CDR1 DFQATT, CDR2 SNEGSKA (reference sequence).

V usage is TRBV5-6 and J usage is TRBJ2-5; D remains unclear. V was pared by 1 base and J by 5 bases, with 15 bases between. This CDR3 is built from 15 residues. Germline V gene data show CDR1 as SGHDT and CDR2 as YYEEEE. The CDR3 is CASSLYSGMRETQYF. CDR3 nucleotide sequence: TGTGCCAGCAGCTTGTATTCTGGGATGAGGGAGACCCAGTACTTC.

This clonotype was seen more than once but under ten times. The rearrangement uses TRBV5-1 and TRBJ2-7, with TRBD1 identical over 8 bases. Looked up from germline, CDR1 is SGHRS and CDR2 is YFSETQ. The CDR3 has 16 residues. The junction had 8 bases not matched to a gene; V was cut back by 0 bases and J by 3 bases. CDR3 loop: CASSLDTGTGLYEQYF. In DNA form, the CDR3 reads TGCGCCAGCAGCTTGGACACCGGGACAGGCCTCTACGAGCAGTACTTC.

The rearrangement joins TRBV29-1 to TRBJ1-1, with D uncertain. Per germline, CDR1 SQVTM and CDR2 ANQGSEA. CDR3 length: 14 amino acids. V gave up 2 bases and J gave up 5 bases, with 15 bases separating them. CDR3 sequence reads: CSVELGLRATEAFF. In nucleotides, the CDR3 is TGCAGCGTTGAACTAGGGCTTAGGGCGACTGAAGCTTTCTTT.

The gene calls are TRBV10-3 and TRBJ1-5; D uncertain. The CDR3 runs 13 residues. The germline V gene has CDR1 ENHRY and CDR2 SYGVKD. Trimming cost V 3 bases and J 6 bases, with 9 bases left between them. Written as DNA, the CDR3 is TGTGCCATCAGTGAAAGGGCACGTCAGCCCCAGCATTTT. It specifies CAISERARQPQHF.

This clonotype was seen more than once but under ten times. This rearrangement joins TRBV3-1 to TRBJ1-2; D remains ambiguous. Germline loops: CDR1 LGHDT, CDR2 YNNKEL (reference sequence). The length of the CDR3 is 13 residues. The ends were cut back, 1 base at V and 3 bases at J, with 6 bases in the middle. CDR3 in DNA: TGTGCCAGCAGCCAAGCCGAAGACTATGGCTACACCTTC. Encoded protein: CASSQAEDYGYTF.

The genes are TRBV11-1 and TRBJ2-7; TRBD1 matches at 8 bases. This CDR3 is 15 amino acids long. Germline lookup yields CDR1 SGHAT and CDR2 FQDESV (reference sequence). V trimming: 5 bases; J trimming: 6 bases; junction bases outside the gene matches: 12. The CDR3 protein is CASSLTGQDPLEQYF. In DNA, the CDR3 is TGTGCCAGCAGCCTGACGGGACAGGATCCCCTCGAGCAGTACTTC.

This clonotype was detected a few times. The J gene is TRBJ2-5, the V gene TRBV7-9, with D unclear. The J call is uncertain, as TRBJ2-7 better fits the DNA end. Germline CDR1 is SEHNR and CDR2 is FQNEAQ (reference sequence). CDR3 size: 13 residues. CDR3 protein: CASSPQLTGEQYF. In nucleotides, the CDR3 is TGTGCCAGCAGCCCTCAGCTAACCGGCGAGCAGTACTTC.

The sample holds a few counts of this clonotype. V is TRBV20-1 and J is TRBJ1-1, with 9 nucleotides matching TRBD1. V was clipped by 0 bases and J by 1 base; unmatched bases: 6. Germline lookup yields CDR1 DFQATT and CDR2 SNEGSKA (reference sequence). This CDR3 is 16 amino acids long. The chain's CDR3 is CSARDPTGGRNTEAFF. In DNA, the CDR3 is TGCAGTGCTAGAGATCCTACAGGGGGCAGGAACACTGAAGCTTTCTTT.

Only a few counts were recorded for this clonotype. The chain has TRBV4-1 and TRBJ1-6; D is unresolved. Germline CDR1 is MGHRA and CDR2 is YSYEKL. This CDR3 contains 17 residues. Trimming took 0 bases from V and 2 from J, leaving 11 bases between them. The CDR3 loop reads CASSQEASVTYNSPLHF. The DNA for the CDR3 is TGCGCCAGCAGCCAAGAGGCCTCAGTGACCTATAATTCACCCCTCCACTTT.

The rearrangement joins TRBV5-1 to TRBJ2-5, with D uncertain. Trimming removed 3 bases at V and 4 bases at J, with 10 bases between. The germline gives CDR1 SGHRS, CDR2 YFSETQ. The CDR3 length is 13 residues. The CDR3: CASSSQRVETQYF. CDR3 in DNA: TGCGCCAGCAGCTCCCAACGGGTAGAGACCCAGTACTTC.

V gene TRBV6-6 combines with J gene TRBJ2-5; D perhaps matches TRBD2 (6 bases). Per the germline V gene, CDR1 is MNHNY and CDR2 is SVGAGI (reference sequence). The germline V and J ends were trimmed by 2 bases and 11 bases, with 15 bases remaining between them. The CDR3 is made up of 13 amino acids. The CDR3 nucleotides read TGTGCCAGCAGTTACCGACGGTGGGAGGAGCAGTACTTC. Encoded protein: CASSYRRWEEQYF.

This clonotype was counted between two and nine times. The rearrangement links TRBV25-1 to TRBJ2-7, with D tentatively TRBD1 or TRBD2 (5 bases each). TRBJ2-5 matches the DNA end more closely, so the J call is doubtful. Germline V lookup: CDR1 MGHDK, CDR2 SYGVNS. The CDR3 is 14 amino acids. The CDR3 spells CASSEGGFLETQYF. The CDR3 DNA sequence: TGTGCCAGCAGTGAAGGGGGATTTCTCGAGACCCAGTACTTC.

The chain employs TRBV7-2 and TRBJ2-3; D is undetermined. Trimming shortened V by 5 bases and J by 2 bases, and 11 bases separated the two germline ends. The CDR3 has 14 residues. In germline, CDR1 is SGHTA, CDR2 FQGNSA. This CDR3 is CASSDVGYTDTQYF. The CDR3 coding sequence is TGTGCCAGCAGCGACGTGGGGTACACAGATACGCAGTATTTT. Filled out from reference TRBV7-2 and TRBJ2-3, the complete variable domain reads GAGVSQSPSNKVTEKGKDVELRCDPISGHTALYWYRQSLGQGLEFLIYFQGNSAPDKSGLPSDRFSAERTGGSVSTLTIQRTQQEDSAVYLCASSDVGYTDTQYFGPGTRLTVL.

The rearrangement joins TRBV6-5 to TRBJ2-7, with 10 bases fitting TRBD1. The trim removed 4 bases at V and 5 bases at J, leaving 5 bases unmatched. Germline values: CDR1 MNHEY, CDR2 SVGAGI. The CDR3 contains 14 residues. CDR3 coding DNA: TGTGCCAGCAGTTCCCCAGGGACAGGGGACGAGCAGTACTTC. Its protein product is CASSSPGTGDEQYF.

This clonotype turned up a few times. The CDR3 nucleotides are TGCAGTGCTAGGTCCTCAGGGGCCCAAAGGGGTGGCTACACCTTC. Amino acids: CSARSSGAQRGGYTF. V usage is TRBV20-1 and J usage is TRBJ1-2, with D maybe TRBD1 (6 bases). CDR3 length equals 15 residues. Trimming stripped 3 bases from V and 7 bases from J, with 21 bases between. CDR1 and CDR2 (germline): DFQATT, SNEGSKA (reference sequence).

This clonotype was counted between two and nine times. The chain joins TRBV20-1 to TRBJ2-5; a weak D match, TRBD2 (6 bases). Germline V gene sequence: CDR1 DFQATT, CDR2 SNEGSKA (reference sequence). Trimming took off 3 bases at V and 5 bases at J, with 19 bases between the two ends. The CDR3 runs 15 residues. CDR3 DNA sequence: TGCAGTGCTAGGCGGGGCTTTATTCAAAGGGAGACCCAGTACTTC. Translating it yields CSARRGFIQRETQYF.

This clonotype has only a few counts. CDR3: CASSLGILEAFF. The CDR3 DNA follows: TGTGCCAGCAGCTTAGGAATCCTTGAAGCTTTCTTT. The V call is TRBV7-9, the J call TRBJ1-1; D not resolved. With 1 base removed from V and 7 bases from J, the gap between germline ends came to 7 bases. Per germline, CDR1 SEHNR and CDR2 FQNEAQ (reference sequence). The CDR3 spans 12 residues.

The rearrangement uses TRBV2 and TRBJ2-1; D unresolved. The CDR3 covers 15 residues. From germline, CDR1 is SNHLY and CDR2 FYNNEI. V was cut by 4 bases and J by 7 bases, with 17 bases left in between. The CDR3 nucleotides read TGTGCCAGCAGTGCCTGGCAGACTCTATCAAATGAGCAGTTCTTC. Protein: CASSAWQTLSNEQFF.

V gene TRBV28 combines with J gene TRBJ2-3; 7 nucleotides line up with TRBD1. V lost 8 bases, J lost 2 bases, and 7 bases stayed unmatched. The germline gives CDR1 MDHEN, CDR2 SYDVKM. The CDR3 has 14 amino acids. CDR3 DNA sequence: TGTGCCAGCTGGGACAGCGGATACACAGATACGCAGTATTTT. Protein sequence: CASWDSGYTDTQYF.

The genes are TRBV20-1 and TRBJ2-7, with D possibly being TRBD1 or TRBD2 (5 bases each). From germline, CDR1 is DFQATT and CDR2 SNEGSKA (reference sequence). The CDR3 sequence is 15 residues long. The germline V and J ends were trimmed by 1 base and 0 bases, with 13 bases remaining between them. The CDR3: CSARAPGTSSYEQYF. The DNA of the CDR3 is TGCAGTGCTAGAGCCCCCGGGACCAGCTCCTACGAGCAGTACTTC.

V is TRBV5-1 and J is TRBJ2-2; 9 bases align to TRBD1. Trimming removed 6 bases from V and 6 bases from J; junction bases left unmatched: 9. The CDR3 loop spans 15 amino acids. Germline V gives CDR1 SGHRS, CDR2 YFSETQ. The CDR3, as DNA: TGCGCCAGCATCCAGACAGGGGGAAAAGCCGGGGAGCTGTTTTTT. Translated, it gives CASIQTGGKAGELFF.